These 14 T cell receptor beta chains came from one sample sequenced in a study of T-cell reconstitution after alpha-beta-depleted transplantation in children. TCRbeta library preparation incorporated unique molecular identifiers. One entry per CDR3 protein, called by TCRdb with MiXCR from the PCR reads. The sample yields around 250,000 distinct CDR3 sequences, around 7.8% seen once. The material was PBMCs, mostly from graft donor cells, obtained 180 days after TCRalphabeta/CD19-depleted stem cell transplant. These receptors originate from a male patient under 18 who had a stem cell transplant for acute lymphoblastic leukemia, so the T cells may come from the graft donor.

This clonotype was found many times. The chain recombines TRBV12-3 or TRBV12-4 with TRBJ1-1; D is possibly TRBD1 (6 bases). The CDR3 sequence is 14 residues long. V was cut by 3 bases and J by 0 bases, with 8 bases left in between. Here the CDR3 reads CASSFGGLNTEAFF. Here the CDR3 DNA reads TGTGCCAGCAGTTTTGGGGGGCTGAACACTGAAGCTTTCTTT.

This clonotype showed up many times. The rearrangement uses TRBV5-1 and TRBJ2-6; possibly TRBD1 for D (5 bases). The germline V gene encodes CDR1 SGHRS and CDR2 YFSETQ. This CDR3 has 15 residues. Trimming took off 5 bases at V and 0 bases at J, with 9 bases between the two ends. The CDR3 DNA reads TGCGCCAGCAGGGGGCTGATCTCTGGGGCCAACGTCCTGACTTTC. Its translation: CASRGLISGANVLTF.

Comment on this clonotype: This clone may be a read error of a much larger clone one base away. The chain links TRBV6-1 to TRBJ1-5; D remains unclear. The CDR3 spans 15 residues. The germline gives CDR1 MNHNS, CDR2 SASEGT. The CDR3: CASGRGVSSNQPHHF. CDR3 bases: TGTGCCAGCGGCCGCGGGGTAAGCAGCAATCAGCCCCATCATTTT.

This clonotype occurred many times. The V gene is TRBV20-1, the J gene TRBJ2-1, with a possible D match to TRBD2 (6 bases). This CDR3 is 15 amino acids long. CDR1 is DFQATT and CDR2 is SNEGSKA in the germline V gene (reference sequence). The V end lost 2 bases, the J end lost 6 bases, and 17 bases lay between the germline ends. The CDR3 here is CSARLNSGLFNEQFF. The DNA of the CDR3 is TGCAGTGCTAGACTAAACTCCGGACTATTCAATGAGCAGTTCTTC.

The table lists this clonotype with many counts. The chain recombines TRBV29-1 with TRBJ1-2; D is unclear. V was trimmed by 4 bases and J by 9 bases, leaving 12 bases between them. This CDR3 comprises 11 residues. Germline V gives CDR1 SQVTM, CDR2 ANQGSEA. CDR3 sequence (DNA): TGCAGCGTTGCTTCCGAATTTCGCTACACCTTC. Translation: CSVASEFRYTF. Full variable domain (missing parts from reference TRBV29-1 and TRBJ1-2): SAVISQKPSRDICQRGTSLTIQCQVDSQVTMMFWYRQQPGQSLTLIATANQGSEATYESGFVIDKFPISRPNLTFSTLTVSNMSPEDSSIYLCSVASEFRYTFGSGTRLTVV.

This clonotype was observed at least ten times. V gene TRBV29-1 combines with J gene TRBJ2-2; D is possibly TRBD1 (6 bases). V was cut by 0 bases and J by 3 bases, with 23 bases left in between. The germline gives CDR1 SQVTM, CDR2 ANQGSEA. The length of the CDR3 is 19 residues. The CDR3 here is CSVEDLKHLTGPDTGELFF. The CDR3 coding sequence is TGCAGCGTTGAAGATCTCAAACACCTAACAGGGCCCGACACCGGGGAGCTGTTTTTT.

This clonotype was recorded many times. This chain joins TRBV29-1 and TRBJ2-2, with D unclear. V was trimmed by 0 bases and J by 7 bases, leaving 12 bases between them. Germline CDR1 SQVTM, CDR2 ANQGSEA. CDR3 length: 14 residues. CDR3 nucleotides: TGCAGCGTTGAAGATGGTGGGGTATTCGGGGAGCTGTTTTTT. Translation: CSVEDGGVFGELFF.

This clonotype was picked up many times. The chain combines TRBV15 with TRBJ2-7, with 7 nucleotides matching TRBD2. The CDR3 extends over 12 amino acids. The V gene's germline CDR1 is LNHNV and CDR2 YYDKDF (reference sequence). V dropped 6 bases and J dropped 7; count of bases not matched to a gene: 6. Here the CDR3 reads CATRRSGGEQYF. The CDR3 DNA is TGTGCCACCAGAAGGTCGGGGGGTGAGCAGTACTTC.

This clonotype was seen many times. V and J are TRBV4-1 and TRBJ1-2, with 8 nucleotides matching TRBD1. Germline V gene sequence: CDR1 MGHRA, CDR2 YSYEKL. The V segment lost 3 bases and the J segment 8 bases; nucleotides outside the gene matches: 5. The CDR3 has 13 residues. CDR3 bases: TGCGCCAGCAGCCACGGACAGGGAAGGGGCTACACCTTC. This encodes CASSHGQGRGYTF.

This clonotype has a count of ten or more. J is TRBJ2-6 and V is TRBV29-1; D is unresolved. In germline, CDR1 is SQVTM, CDR2 ANQGSEA. Trimming took 2 bases from V and 0 from J, leaving 11 bases between them. The CDR3 is made up of 16 amino acids. The CDR3 here is CSVEQADISGANVLTF. In DNA, the CDR3 is TGCAGCGTTGAACAGGCCGACATCTCTGGGGCCAACGTCCTGACTTTC.

This clonotype was seen a handful of times. The chain links TRBV7-2 to TRBJ1-2, with D maybe TRBD1 (6 bases). Germline CDR1 and CDR2: SGHTA and FQGNSA. The CDR3 has 14 amino acids. The germline V and J ends were trimmed by 4 bases and 8 bases, with 17 bases remaining between them. CDR3 loop: CASSSPGTRRGYTF. CDR3 coding DNA: TGTGCCAGCAGCTCCCCCGGGACAAGGAGGGGCTACACCTTC.

This sequence joins TRBV6-5 and TRBJ1-2; unclear D gene. The germline gives CDR1 MNHEY, CDR2 SVGAGI. V dropped 6 bases and J dropped 2 bases, with 10 bases sitting between them. The CDR3 consists of 13 residues. The CDR3 nucleotides are TGTGCCAGCAGAACACCCCCCAACTATGGCTACACCTTC. Encoded protein: CASRTPPNYGYTF.

The genes are TRBV23-1 and TRBJ2-1; D gene unclear. TRBV23-1 is an ORF, and what it does is uncertain. CDR3 length equals 16 residues. The V end lost 0 bases, the J end lost 4 bases, and 13 bases lay between the germline ends. The CDR3: CASSQSTWFTYNEQFF. As DNA, the CDR3 is TGCGCCAGCAGTCAATCGACCTGGTTTACATACAATGAGCAGTTCTTC.

This clonotype was recorded many times. The chain has TRBV4-3 and TRBJ1-4, with no clear D. The V end lost 4 bases, the J end lost 0 bases, and 12 bases lay between the germline ends. Germline V gene data show CDR1 as LGHNA and CDR2 as YSLEER. This CDR3 spans 16 amino acids. CDR3 amino acids: CASSPGRVTTNEKLFF. In DNA, the CDR3 is TGCGCCAGCAGCCCAGGCCGGGTTACAACTAATGAAAAACTGTTTTTT.